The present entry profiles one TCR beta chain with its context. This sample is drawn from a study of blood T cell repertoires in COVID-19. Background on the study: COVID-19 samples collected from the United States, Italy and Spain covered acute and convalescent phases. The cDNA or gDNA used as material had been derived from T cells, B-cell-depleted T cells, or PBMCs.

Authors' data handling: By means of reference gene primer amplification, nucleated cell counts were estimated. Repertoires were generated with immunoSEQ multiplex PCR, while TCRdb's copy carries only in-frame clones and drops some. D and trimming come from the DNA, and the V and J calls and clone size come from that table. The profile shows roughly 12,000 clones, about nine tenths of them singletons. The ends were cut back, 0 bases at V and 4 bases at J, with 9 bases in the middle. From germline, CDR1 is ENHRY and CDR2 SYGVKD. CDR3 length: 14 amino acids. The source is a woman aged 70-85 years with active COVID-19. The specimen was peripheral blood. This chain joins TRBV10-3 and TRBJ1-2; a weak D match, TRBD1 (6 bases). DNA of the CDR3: TGTGCCATCAGTGAGTCAGGGGGAAGCTATGGCTACACCTTC. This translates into CAISESGGSYGYTF.